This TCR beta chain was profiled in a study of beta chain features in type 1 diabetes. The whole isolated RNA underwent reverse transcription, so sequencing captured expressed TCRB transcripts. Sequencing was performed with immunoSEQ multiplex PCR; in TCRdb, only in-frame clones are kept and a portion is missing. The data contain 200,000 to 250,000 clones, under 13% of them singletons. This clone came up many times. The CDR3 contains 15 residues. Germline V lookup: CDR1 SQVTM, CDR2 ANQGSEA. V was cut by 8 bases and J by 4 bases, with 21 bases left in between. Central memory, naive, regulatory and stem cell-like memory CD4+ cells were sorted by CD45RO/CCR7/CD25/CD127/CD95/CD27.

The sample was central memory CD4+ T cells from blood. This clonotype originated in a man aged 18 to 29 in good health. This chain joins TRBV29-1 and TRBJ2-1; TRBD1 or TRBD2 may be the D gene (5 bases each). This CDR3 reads CSTIAGGWGYNEQFF. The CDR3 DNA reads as TGCAGCACCATTGCTGGCGGGTGGGGGTACAATGAGCAGTTCTTC.